This T cell receptor beta chain comes out of a study of Graves' ophthalmopathy and Graves' hyperthyroidism. Study as a whole: Investigators collected peripheral blood at initial diagnosis, before any treatment was given. Study-wide findings and caveats: At around 65% sensitivity and 72.22% specificity, the model predicted progression of the ophthalmopathy. Blood also contained most of the expanded thyroid clonotypes above 0.001 frequency.

The authors diagnosed from clinical symptoms, serum thyroxine, TRAb, thyroid ultrasound and orbital computed tomography. This clonotype was detected only a few times. What it recognizes is unknown. RNA transcripts provided the template for amplifying TCR beta CDR3 regions. The library came from an HTBI-primed first-round RT-PCR and a second-round multiplex PCR. TCRdb reprocessed the multiplex PCR reads with MiXCR, giving one entry per CDR3 protein. The table has 240,000 or so distinct CDR3 sequences, approximately 42% seen once. CDR1 is SGDLS and CDR2 is YYNGEE in the germline V gene. V lost 3 bases, J lost 4 bases, and 14 bases lay in between. The CDR3 spans 14 residues.

The source of this sequence is an adult man with Graves' ophthalmopathy. This chain joins TRBV9 and TRBJ2-7; tentative D call: TRBD1 (6 bases). Specimen: peripheral blood. The CDR3 region has the DNA TGTGCCAGCAGCGGAACCGGGACACAATACGAGCAGTACTTC. Translated, it gives CASSGTGTQYEQYF.